These 16 T cell receptor beta chains came from one sample sequenced in a study of T-cell reconstitution after alpha-beta-depleted transplantation in children. Unique molecular identifiers were used to barcode this TCRbeta library. TCRdb recomputed calls from the PCR reads with MiXCR, one row per CDR3 protein. The sample consists of about a million distinct CDR3 sequences, about 31% of them appearing once. Material: PBMCs, mostly from graft donor cells, obtained 360 days after TCRalphabeta/CD19-depleted stem cell transplant. These receptors all come from a boy in the first two years of life who had a stem cell transplant for SCID, so the T cells may come from the graft donor.

This clonotype has a handful of counts. V is TRBV20-1 and J is TRBJ1-1, with 7 bases fitting TRBD1. The germline gives CDR1 DFQATT, CDR2 SNEGSKA (reference sequence). This CDR3 region has 16 residues. The V gene end was trimmed by 6 bases and the J gene end by 6 bases; junction bases not matched to a gene: 19. The CDR3 loop reads CSATKGRVGGKAEAFF. CDR3 DNA sequence: TGCAGTGCCACCAAGGGCCGGGTAGGGGGCAAGGCTGAAGCTTTCTTT.

J is TRBJ1-2 and V is TRBV5-6; possible D gene TRBD1, 6 bases. The CDR3 loop spans 14 amino acids. CDR1 is SGHDT, CDR2 YYEEEE, per germline. V was pared by 3 bases and J by 4 bases, with 13 bases between. CDR3 amino acids: CASSYNMDSYGYTF. CDR3 nucleotide sequence: TGTGCCAGCAGCTATAATATGGACAGCTATGGCTACACCTTC. The entire variable domain, with the rest obtained from reference TRBV5-6 and TRBJ1-2, is as follows: DAGVTQSPTHLIKTRGQQVTLRCSPKSGHDTVSWYQQALGQGPQFIFQYYEEEERQRGNFPDRFSGHQFPNYSSELNVNALLLGDSALYLCASSYNMDSYGYTFGSGTRLTVV.

This clonotype has more than one count but fewer than ten. The rearrangement joins TRBV20-1 to TRBJ2-1; D possibly corresponds to TRBD2 (5 bases). Germline V lookup: CDR1 DFQATT, CDR2 SNEGSKA (reference sequence). There are 14 residues in the CDR3. Trimming shortened V by 6 bases and J by 2 bases, and 14 bases separated the two germline ends. CDR3 DNA: TGCAGTGCCCCTAACCCGGGGACCTACAATGAGCAGTTCTTC. Encoded protein: CSAPNPGTYNEQFF.

This chain joins TRBV7-6 and TRBJ2-7; D not resolved. The CDR3 has 13 amino acids. From germline, CDR1 is SGHVS and CDR2 FNYEAQ. Deletions cut 4 bases from V and 1 base from J, with 8 bases between. This CDR3 is CASSSHLSYEQYF. The CDR3 DNA is TGTGCCAGCAGCTCTCATCTTTCCTACGAGCAGTACTTC. Filled out from reference TRBV7-6 and TRBJ2-7, the complete variable domain reads GAGVSQSPRYKVTKRGQDVALRCDPISGHVSLYWYRQALGQGPEFLTYFNYEAQQDKSGLPNDRFSAERPEGSISTLTIQRTEQRDSAMYRCASSSHLSYEQYFGPGTRLTVT.

This clonotype has just a few counts. The rearrangement uses TRBV20-1 and TRBJ2-1; D perhaps matches TRBD2 (5 bases). The CDR3 consists of 12 residues. V was shortened by 1 base and J by 9 bases, with 10 bases between the two germline ends. The germline CDR1 and CDR2 sequences are DFQATT and SNEGSKA (reference sequence). CDR3 loop: CSARGRGVEQFF. The CDR3 DNA sequence: TGCAGTGCTAGAGGTCGGGGAGTTGAGCAGTTCTTC.

This clonotype was detected once. The chain uses TRBV12-3 or TRBV12-4 and TRBJ1-2, with TRBD1 matching 9 bases. This CDR3 contains 19 residues. Trimming at V came to 0 bases and at J to 5 bases, leaving 16 bases not matched to a gene. CDR3 coding DNA: TGTGCCAGCAGTTTAGCGCGGGTGAATTGGGACAGGGAAGTGTATGGCTACACCTTC. It translates to CASSLARVNWDREVYGYTF.

This clonotype was found a few times. The CDR3 sequence: CSARDRELLTNEKLFF. The CDR3, as DNA: TGCAGTGCTAGAGACAGAGAGTTATTAACTAATGAAAAACTGTTTTTT. V usage is TRBV20-1 and J usage is TRBJ1-4; no reliable D call. The ends were cut back, 0 bases at V and 1 base at J, with 12 bases in the middle. Germline loops: CDR1 DFQATT, CDR2 SNEGSKA (reference sequence). CDR3 size: 16 residues.

V gene TRBV30 combines with J gene TRBJ2-1, with D possibly TRBD1 on 6 matching bases. CDR1 is GTSNPN and CDR2 is SVGIG in the germline V gene (reference sequence). The ends were cut back, 2 bases at V and 7 bases at J, with 12 bases in the middle. The CDR3 is 13 residues long. CDR3 protein: CAWSRYRANEQFF. The CDR3 nucleotides are TGTGCCTGGAGTAGGTACAGGGCAAATGAGCAGTTCTTC.

The chain joins TRBV11-2 to TRBJ2-5; TRBD1 aligns across 8 bases. The CDR3 extends over 16 amino acids. Germline-derived CDR1 and CDR2 are SGHAT and FQNNGV. The trim removed 3 bases at V and 5 bases at J, leaving 11 bases unmatched. CDR3 in amino acids: CASSLGTGSFWETQYF. CDR3 nucleotide sequence: TGTGCCAGCAGCTTGGGGACAGGTTCGTTTTGGGAGACCCAGTACTTC.

The V call is TRBV7-3, the J call TRBJ2-1, with 7 bases identical to TRBD1. Germline V gives CDR1 SGHTA, CDR2 FQGTGA. With 4 bases clipped from V and 3 bases from J, the junction kept 6 bases outside the gene matches. The CDR3 loop spans 15 amino acids. CDR3 region: CASSSGQSYYNEQFF. In DNA, the CDR3 is TGTGCCAGCAGCTCGGGACAGTCGTACTACAATGAGCAGTTCTTC.

This clonotype was found a few times. The genes are TRBV12-3 or TRBV12-4 and TRBJ2-7; 7 nucleotides align to TRBD2. V lost 5 bases, J lost 5 bases, and 9 bases stayed unmatched. The CDR3 covers 14 residues. The CDR3 is CASSPRGVVNEQYF. The CDR3 DNA follows: TGTGCCAGCAGTCCACGGGGGGTGGTGAACGAGCAGTACTTC.

This clonotype has only a few counts. V usage is TRBV20-1 and J usage is TRBJ2-7, with a tentative D call TRBD1 (6 bases). V shed 5 bases and J shed 0 bases, with 11 bases lying between them. The CDR3 extends over 13 amino acids. CDR1 DFQATT and CDR2 SNEGSKA come from the germline V gene (reference sequence). The CDR3 loop reads CSAFDRSSYEQYF. The CDR3 bases are TGCAGTGCTTTCGACAGGAGCTCCTACGAGCAGTACTTC.

V usage is TRBV4-3 and J usage is TRBJ2-2; no clear D gene. Germline V gives CDR1 LGHNA, CDR2 YSLEER. The length of the CDR3 is 17 residues. V gave up 0 bases and J gave up 1 base, with 12 bases separating them. The CDR3: CASSQDQWAGNTGELFF. The CDR3 DNA reads as TGCGCCAGCAGCCAAGATCAGTGGGCAGGGAACACCGGGGAGCTGTTTTTT.

This clonotype appeared a few times. The chain carries TRBV29-1 and TRBJ1-2, with D unresolved. Trimming shortened V by 7 bases and J by 4 bases, and 13 bases separated the two germline ends. The CDR3 extends over 12 amino acids. The germline gives CDR1 SQVTM, CDR2 ANQGSEA. The CDR3 nucleotides read TGCAGCGCCGTGGCGGAGTTCTATGGCTACACCTTC. Translated, it gives CSAVAEFYGYTF.

The chain uses TRBV9 and TRBJ2-7, with 7 bases fitting TRBD2. The CDR3 sequence is 16 residues long. Germline V CDR1 and CDR2: SGDLS, YYNGEE. V shed 0 bases and J 3 bases; nucleotides not matched to a gene: 9. The CDR3 nucleotides read TGTGCCAGCAGCGTAGCTGGGATGGGAGGGCACTACGAGCAGTACTTC. As protein: CASSVAGMGGHYEQYF.

Only a few counts were recorded for this clonotype. V gene TRBV20-1 combines with J gene TRBJ1-5; a possible D gene is TRBD1 (6 bases). The CDR3 spans 15 residues. V lost 0 bases and J lost 7, with 16 bases in between. Germline loops: CDR1 DFQATT, CDR2 SNEGSKA (reference sequence). This CDR3 is CSARDGGQGIQPQHF. CDR3 DNA: TGCAGTGCTAGAGATGGGGGGCAGGGGATACAGCCCCAGCATTTT.